This is a list of T cell receptor beta chains from one sample in a study of blood T cell repertoires in COVID-19. The protocol was immunoSEQ multiplex PCR, while the TCRdb copy is restricted to in-frame clones and leaves out a portion. The table includes approximately 40,000 clones, around 84% detected once. Sequenced input: peripheral blood. The receptors were sampled from a human donor in a cohort sampled during active COVID-19. CDR3s include the opening cysteine and the closing phenylalanine or tryptophan. The order of the fields is D gene, J gene, V gene, clone size, CDR3 DNA, CDR3 protein. D genes are given only for firm matches. Rows give clone size only sometimes, using once, few, many, or a class for an expanded clone.

d_gene: -
j_gene: TRBJ2-1
v_gene: TRBV7-2
abundance: -
CDR3nt: TGTGCCAGCAGCTTAGTTGGGCGGGGTGAGCAGTTCTTC
CDR3aa: CASSLVGRGEQFF

d_gene: -
j_gene: TRBJ1-1
v_gene: TRBV10-2
abundance: many
CDR3nt: TGCGCCAGCAGACCGGGTCCGTCGAACACTGAAGCTTTCTTT
CDR3aa: CASRPGPSNTEAFF

d_gene: TRBD1
j_gene: TRBJ1-1
v_gene: TRBV5-5
abundance: -
CDR3nt: TGTGCCAGCAGCTTGGGAGGGGGCCACTGGAACACTGAAGCTTTCTTT
CDR3aa: CASSLGGGHWNTEAFF

d_gene: -
j_gene: TRBJ1-6
v_gene: TRBV18
abundance: -
CDR3nt: TGTGCCAGCTCACCAAGCGAGGGTTCACCCCTCCACTTT
CDR3aa: CASSPSEGSPLHF

d_gene: TRBD2
j_gene: TRBJ2-1
v_gene: TRBV19
abundance: -
CDR3nt: TGTGCCAGTAGTACAGCGGGGGGGTACAATGAGCAGTTCTTC
CDR3aa: CASSTAGGYNEQFF

d_gene: TRBD2
j_gene: TRBJ2-1
v_gene: TRBV4-2
abundance: -
CDR3nt: TGTGCCAGCAGCCCTAGCGGGGGTACCTACAATGAGCAGTTCTTC
CDR3aa: CASSPSGGTYNEQFF

d_gene: -
j_gene: TRBJ1-5
v_gene: TRBV4-1
abundance: -
CDR3nt: TGCGCCAGCAGCCAAGTTTCCCCTCCGCCCCAGCATTTT
CDR3aa: CASSQVSPPPQHF

d_gene: -
j_gene: TRBJ2-7
v_gene: TRBV2
abundance: -
CDR3nt: TGTGCCAGCAGTCGAGACAGACCCAACTACGAACAGTACTTC
CDR3aa: CASSRDRPNYEQYF

d_gene: -
j_gene: TRBJ1-2
v_gene: TRBV5-5
abundance: -
CDR3nt: TGTGCCAGCAGCTTGGGCGCCAGGGTCAGCTACACCTTC
CDR3aa: CASSLGARVSYTF

d_gene: -
j_gene: TRBJ2-7
v_gene: TRBV21-1
abundance: -
CDR3nt: TGTGCCAGCAGCAAAGGAGGACAGTACTTC
CDR3aa: CASSKGGQYF

d_gene: TRBD1
j_gene: TRBJ1-2
v_gene: TRBV10-3
abundance: -
CDR3nt: TGTGCCATCAGTGAGTCGAGGGCAGGGGGTAATGGCTACACCTTC
CDR3aa: CAISESRAGGNGYTF

d_gene: -
j_gene: TRBJ1-5
v_gene: TRBV6-5
abundance: -
CDR3nt: TGTGCCAGCATTCCGGGACACCAGAATCAGCCCCAGCATTTT
CDR3aa: CASIPGHQNQPQHF

d_gene: -
j_gene: TRBJ2-7
v_gene: TRBV5-4
abundance: -
CDR3nt: TGTGCCAGCTCGGGATTGCGGCAGGAGCAGTACTTC
CDR3aa: CASSGLRQEQYF

d_gene: TRBD1
j_gene: TRBJ2-2
v_gene: TRBV5-4
abundance: once
CDR3nt: TGTGCCAGCAGCCCCCAGACAGGGGCGATCACCGGGGAGCTGTTTTTT
CDR3aa: CASSPQTGAITGELFF

d_gene: -
j_gene: TRBJ2-7
v_gene: TRBV19
abundance: once
CDR3nt: TGTGCCAGCAAACGAGGTAGGACAGATGACTACGAGCAGTACTTC
CDR3aa: CASKRGRTDDYEQYF

d_gene: -
j_gene: TRBJ1-5
v_gene: TRBV19
abundance: -
CDR3nt: TGTGCCAGTAGGAAGCTCGGGGGCAATCAGCCCCAGCATTTT
CDR3aa: CASRKLGGNQPQHF

d_gene: TRBD2
j_gene: TRBJ2-3
v_gene: TRBV10-3
abundance: -
CDR3nt: TGTGCCATCAGTGAGTCCCCTACTAGCGGGGCTCACACAGATACGCAGTATTTT
CDR3aa: CAISESPTSGAHTDTQYF

d_gene: TRBD2
j_gene: TRBJ2-3
v_gene: TRBV5-1
abundance: -
CDR3nt: TGCGCCAGCAGCTCTAGCGGGGAGAGCACAGATACGCAGTATTTT
CDR3aa: CASSSSGESTDTQYF

d_gene: TRBD2
j_gene: TRBJ2-3
v_gene: TRBV18
abundance: -
CDR3nt: TGTGCCAGCTCACCAAGGACTAGCGGGGGGGCCGGGACAGATACGCAGTATTTT
CDR3aa: CASSPRTSGGAGTDTQYF

d_gene: -
j_gene: TRBJ1-1
v_gene: TRBV7-6
abundance: -
CDR3nt: TGTGCCAGCAGCTTAGCTCCTTTTTCGACTGAAGCTTTCTTT
CDR3aa: CASSLAPFSTEAFF

d_gene: TRBD2
j_gene: TRBJ2-5
v_gene: TRBV4-1
abundance: -
CDR3nt: TGCGCCAGCAGCCAAGGACTAGCGGGGGGTTGGGAGACCCAGTACTTC
CDR3aa: CASSQGLAGGWETQYF

d_gene: TRBD2
j_gene: TRBJ2-7
v_gene: TRBV5-1
abundance: -
CDR3nt: TGCGCCAGCAGCGCCAGCGGGGGCCTATTCTACGAGCAGTACTTC
CDR3aa: CASSASGGLFYEQYF

d_gene: -
j_gene: TRBJ2-1
v_gene: TRBV9
abundance: -
CDR3nt: TGTGCCAGCAGCGTAGTTGTGGGGAGCAATGAGCAGTTCTTC
CDR3aa: CASSVVVGSNEQFF

d_gene: TRBD1
j_gene: TRBJ1-5
v_gene: TRBV3-1/TRBV3-2
abundance: few
CDR3nt: TGTGCCAGCAGCTGGGGACAGGGCAATCAGCCCCAGCATTTT
CDR3aa: CASSWGQGNQPQHF

d_gene: TRBD2
j_gene: TRBJ2-5
v_gene: TRBV7-7
abundance: -
CDR3nt: TGTGCCAGCAGCTTAGGGACTAGCGTGGTAGAGACCCAGTACTTC
CDR3aa: CASSLGTSVVETQYF

d_gene: -
j_gene: TRBJ2-5
v_gene: TRBV18
abundance: -
CDR3nt: TGTGCCAGCTCACCAGAAAGGCGGGGGCTGGGAGAGACCCAGTACTTC
CDR3aa: CASSPERRGLGETQYF

d_gene: -
j_gene: TRBJ2-5
v_gene: TRBV6-5
abundance: -
CDR3nt: TGTGCCAGCAGTTACAAATACCAAGAGTCCCAGTACTTC
CDR3aa: CASSYKYQESQYF

d_gene: -
j_gene: TRBJ2-5
v_gene: TRBV19
abundance: -
CDR3nt: TGTGCCAGTAGGAACACGGGAGAGACCCAGTACTTC
CDR3aa: CASRNTGETQYF

d_gene: -
j_gene: TRBJ2-1
v_gene: TRBV2
abundance: -
CDR3nt: TGTGCCAGCACCGACCTTAGCGGTCACCGGTTCTTC
CDR3aa: CASTDLSGHRFF

d_gene: TRBD1
j_gene: TRBJ2-5
v_gene: TRBV9
abundance: -
CDR3nt: TGTGCCAGCAGCGTGACAGGGGGCTTCGAGACCCAGTACTTC
CDR3aa: CASSVTGGFETQYF

d_gene: -
j_gene: TRBJ2-5
v_gene: TRBV5-4
abundance: -
CDR3nt: TGTGCCAGCAGCTTGGGTGAGCGAGAGACCCAGTACTTC
CDR3aa: CASSLGERETQYF

d_gene: TRBD1
j_gene: TRBJ1-1
v_gene: TRBV4-2
abundance: -
CDR3nt: TGTGCCAGCAGCCAACAAACAGGGGGGAATACTGAAGCTTTCTTT
CDR3aa: CASSQQTGGNTEAFF

d_gene: TRBD1
j_gene: TRBJ1-5
v_gene: TRBV9
abundance: -
CDR3nt: TGTGCCAGCAGTGAACAGGGGGCAGACAATCAGCCCCAGCATTTT
CDR3aa: CASSEQGADNQPQHF

d_gene: -
j_gene: TRBJ2-3
v_gene: TRBV9
abundance: -
CDR3nt: TGTGCCAGCAGCGTAGCTGTGGGGGCCATCGTCACAGATACGCAGTATTTT
CDR3aa: CASSVAVGAIVTDTQYF

d_gene: TRBD1
j_gene: TRBJ1-2
v_gene: TRBV7-9
abundance: -
CDR3nt: TGTGCCAGCAGCGGCACAGGGGGCTATGGCTACACCTTC
CDR3aa: CASSGTGGYGYTF